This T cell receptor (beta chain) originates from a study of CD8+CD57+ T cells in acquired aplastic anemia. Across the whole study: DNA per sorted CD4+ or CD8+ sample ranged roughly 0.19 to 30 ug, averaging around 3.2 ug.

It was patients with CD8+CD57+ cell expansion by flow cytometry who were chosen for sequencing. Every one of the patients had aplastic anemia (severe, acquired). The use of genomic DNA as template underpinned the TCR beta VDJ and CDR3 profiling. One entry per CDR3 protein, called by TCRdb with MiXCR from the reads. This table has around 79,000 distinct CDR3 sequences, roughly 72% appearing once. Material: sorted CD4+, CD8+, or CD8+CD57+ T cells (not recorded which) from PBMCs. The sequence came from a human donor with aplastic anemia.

The CDR3 loop reads CASRYRDEQYF. The CDR3 region has the DNA TGTGCCAGTAGGTACAGGGACGAGCAGTACTTC. This sequence joins TRBV19 and TRBJ2-7; tentative D call: TRBD1 (6 bases). Germline V gives CDR1 LNHDA, CDR2 SQIVND (reference sequence). This CDR3 is built from 11 residues. The V end lost 6 bases, the J end lost 5 bases, and 8 bases lay between the germline ends.